These 3 T cell receptor beta chains were all obtained from the same sample, sequenced in a study of control samples from healthy donors and cancer patients. Repertoires were generated with immunoSEQ multiplex PCR, while TCRdb's copy carries only in-frame clones and drops some. The sample consists of about 94,000 clones, 86% of them appearing once. The material sequenced was blood. The receptor source for this set is a woman aged 50 to 60 in good health.

This clone appeared many times. The chain carries TRBV11-2 and TRBJ2-2; D is perhaps TRBD2 (6 bases). The CDR3 is 14 residues long. CDR1 and CDR2 from the germline V gene are SGHAT and FQNNGV. Trimming left V 8 bases short and J 4 bases short, with 14 bases between. CDR3 nucleotide sequence: TGTGCCAGCGGGCTGCGGGGTAGCACCGGGGAGCTGTTTTTT. This encodes CASGLRGSTGELFF.

The genes are TRBV28 and TRBJ1-2, with D maybe TRBD1 (5 bases). Trimming took off 1 base at V and 7 bases at J, with 10 bases between the two ends. CDR3 length: 13 amino acids. The germline V gene has CDR1 MDHEN and CDR2 SYDVKM. CDR3 in amino acids: CASSLLGEGGYTF. The DNA for the CDR3 is TGTGCCAGCAGTTTATTAGGGGAGGGTGGCTACACCTTC.

This clone was found a few times. The V gene is TRBV11-3, the J gene TRBJ2-1; maybe TRBD2 (5 bases). CDR3 length: 12 amino acids. Germline values: CDR1 SGHNT, CDR2 YENEEA. Trimming cost V 5 bases and J 7 bases, with 9 bases left between them. CDR3 nucleotide sequence: TGTGCCAGCAGCGGAGCGGTGAATGAGCAGTTCTTC. Protein: CASSGAVNEQFF.